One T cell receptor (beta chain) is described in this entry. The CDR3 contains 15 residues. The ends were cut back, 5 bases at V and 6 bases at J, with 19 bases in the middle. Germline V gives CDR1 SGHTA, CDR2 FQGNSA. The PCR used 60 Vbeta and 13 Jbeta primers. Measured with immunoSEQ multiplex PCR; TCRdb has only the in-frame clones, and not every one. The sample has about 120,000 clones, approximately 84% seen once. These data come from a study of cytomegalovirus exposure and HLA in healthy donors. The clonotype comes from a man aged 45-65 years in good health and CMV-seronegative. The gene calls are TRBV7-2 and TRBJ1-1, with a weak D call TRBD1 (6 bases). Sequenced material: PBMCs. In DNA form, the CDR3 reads TGTGCCAGCAGCCCCATGGGACACCCGGATGCTGAAGCTTTCTTT. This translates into CASSPMGHPDAEAFF.